This T cell receptor beta chain was recorded in a study of preoperative IRX-2 immunotherapy in early breast cancer. Treatment noted: preoperative locoregional IRX-2 cytokine immunotherapy. Samples came from a phase Ib trial of preoperative locoregional IRX-2 cytokine immunotherapy. The CDR3 has 13 residues. Looked up from germline, CDR1 is SGHRS and CDR2 is YFSETQ. V lost 5 bases and J lost 2, with 11 bases in between. Sequenced by immunoSEQ multiplex PCR; TCRdb stores in-frame clones only, minus some. Of roughly 43,000 clones in the sample, about 94% were seen once. V is TRBV5-1 and J is TRBJ2-7; possibly TRBD1 for D (6 bases). The input for sequencing was tumor tissue, taken after IRX-2 immunotherapy. This sequence was found in a human donor with breast cancer. The CDR3 DNA sequence: TGCGCCAGCAGTGACAGGCCGCCCTACGAGCAGTACTTC. This codes for CASSDRPPYEQYF.